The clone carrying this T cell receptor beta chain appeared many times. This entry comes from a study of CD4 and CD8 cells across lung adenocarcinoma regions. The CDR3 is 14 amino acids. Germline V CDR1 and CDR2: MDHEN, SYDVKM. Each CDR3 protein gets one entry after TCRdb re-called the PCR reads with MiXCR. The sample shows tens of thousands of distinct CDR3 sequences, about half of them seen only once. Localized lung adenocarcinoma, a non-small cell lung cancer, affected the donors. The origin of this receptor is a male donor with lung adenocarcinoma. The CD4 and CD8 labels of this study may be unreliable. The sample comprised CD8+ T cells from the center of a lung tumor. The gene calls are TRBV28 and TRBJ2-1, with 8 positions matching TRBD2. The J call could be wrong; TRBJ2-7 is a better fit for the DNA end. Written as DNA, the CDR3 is TGTGCCAGCAGTTCCGGGACTAGGACCTACGAGCAGTACTTC. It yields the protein CASSSGTRTYEQYF.